Sequencing of this T cell receptor beta chain was carried out in a study of blood T cell repertoires in COVID-19. Background on the study: T cells, B-cell-depleted T cells, or PBMCs supplied cDNA or gDNA.

TCRdb's copy holds only in-frame clones and misses some; the assay was immunoSEQ multiplex PCR. The table shows a few hundred thousand clones, with approximately 85% occurring only once. In germline, CDR1 is SQVTM, CDR2 ANQGSEA. The CDR3 covers 13 residues. V gave up 5 bases and J gave up 2 bases; unmatched junction bases: 2. The specimen sequenced was peripheral blood. The clonotype was recovered from a human donor in a cohort sampled during active COVID-19. The J gene is TRBJ2-1, the V gene TRBV29-1, with 8 bases identical to TRBD2. The CDR3 protein is CSVFGGAYNEQFF. Written as DNA, the CDR3 is TGCAGCGTTTTCGGGGGGGCCTACAATGAGCAGTTCTTC.